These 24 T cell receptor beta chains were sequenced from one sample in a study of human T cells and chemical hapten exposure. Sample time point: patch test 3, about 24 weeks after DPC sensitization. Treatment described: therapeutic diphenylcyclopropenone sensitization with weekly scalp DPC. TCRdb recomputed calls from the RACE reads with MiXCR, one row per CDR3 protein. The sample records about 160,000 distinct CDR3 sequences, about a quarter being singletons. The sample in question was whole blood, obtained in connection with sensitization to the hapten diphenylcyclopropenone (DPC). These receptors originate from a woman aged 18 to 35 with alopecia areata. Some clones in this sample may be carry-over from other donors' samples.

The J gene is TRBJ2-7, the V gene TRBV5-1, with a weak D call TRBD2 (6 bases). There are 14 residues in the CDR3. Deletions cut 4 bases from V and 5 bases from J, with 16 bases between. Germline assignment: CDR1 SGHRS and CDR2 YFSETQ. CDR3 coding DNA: TGCGCCAGCAGCCCAGCGGGTCGCGCCCACGAGCAGTACTTC. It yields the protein CASSPAGRAHEQYF.

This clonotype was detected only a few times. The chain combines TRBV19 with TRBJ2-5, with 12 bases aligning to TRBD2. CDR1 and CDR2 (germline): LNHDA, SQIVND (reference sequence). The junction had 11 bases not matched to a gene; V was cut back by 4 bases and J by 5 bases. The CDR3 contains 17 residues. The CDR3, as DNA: TGTGCCAGTAGTACAACTAGCGGGGGGCCGCCGGGGGAGACCCAGTACTTC. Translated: CASSTTSGGPPGETQYF.

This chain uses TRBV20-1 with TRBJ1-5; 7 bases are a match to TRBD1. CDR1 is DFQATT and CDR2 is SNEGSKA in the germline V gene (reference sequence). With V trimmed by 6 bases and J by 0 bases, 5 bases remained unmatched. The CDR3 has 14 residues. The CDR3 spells CSALDRASNQPQHF. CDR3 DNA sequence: TGCAGTGCCCTCGACAGGGCTAGCAATCAGCCCCAGCATTTT.

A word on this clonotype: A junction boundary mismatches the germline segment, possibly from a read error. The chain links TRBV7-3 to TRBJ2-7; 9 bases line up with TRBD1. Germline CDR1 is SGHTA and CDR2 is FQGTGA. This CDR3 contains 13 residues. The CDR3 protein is CVSSSDRGGEQYF. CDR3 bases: TGTGTCAGCAGCTCGGACAGGGGAGGCGAGCAGTACTTC.

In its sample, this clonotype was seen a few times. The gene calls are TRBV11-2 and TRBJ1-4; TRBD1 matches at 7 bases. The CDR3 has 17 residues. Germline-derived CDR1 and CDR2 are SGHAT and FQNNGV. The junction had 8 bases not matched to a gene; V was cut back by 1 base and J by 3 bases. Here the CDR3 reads CASSLGRTGQSNEKLFF. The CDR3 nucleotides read TGTGCCAGCAGCTTAGGACGCACGGGACAGTCTAATGAAAAACTGTTTTTT.

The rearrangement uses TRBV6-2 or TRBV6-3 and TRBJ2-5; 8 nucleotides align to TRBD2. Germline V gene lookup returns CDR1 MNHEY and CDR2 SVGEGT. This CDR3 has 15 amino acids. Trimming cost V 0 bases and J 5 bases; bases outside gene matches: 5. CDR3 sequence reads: CASSYSASGSETQYF. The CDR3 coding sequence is TGTGCCAGCAGTTACTCAGCTAGCGGGTCGGAGACCCAGTACTTC.

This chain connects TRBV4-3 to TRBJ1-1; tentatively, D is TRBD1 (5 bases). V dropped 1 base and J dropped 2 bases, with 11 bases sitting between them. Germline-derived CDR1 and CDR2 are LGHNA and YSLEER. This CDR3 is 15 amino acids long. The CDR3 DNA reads TGCGCCAGCAGCCAAGTAAGAGGGGCTAACACTGAAGCTTTCTTT. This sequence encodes CASSQVRGANTEAFF.

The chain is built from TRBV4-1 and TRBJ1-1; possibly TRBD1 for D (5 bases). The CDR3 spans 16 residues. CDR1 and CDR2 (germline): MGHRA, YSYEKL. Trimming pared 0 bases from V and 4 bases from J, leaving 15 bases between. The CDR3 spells CASSQEKVAGGTEAFF. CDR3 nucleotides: TGCGCCAGCAGCCAAGAAAAGGTCGCGGGGGGCACTGAAGCTTTCTTT.

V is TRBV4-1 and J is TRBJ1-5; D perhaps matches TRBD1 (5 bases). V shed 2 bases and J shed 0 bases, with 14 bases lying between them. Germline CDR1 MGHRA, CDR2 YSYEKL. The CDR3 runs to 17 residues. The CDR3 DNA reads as TGCGCCAGCAGCCAAACTTTTGGGGGATATAGCAATCAGCCCCAGCATTTT. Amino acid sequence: CASSQTFGGYSNQPQHF.

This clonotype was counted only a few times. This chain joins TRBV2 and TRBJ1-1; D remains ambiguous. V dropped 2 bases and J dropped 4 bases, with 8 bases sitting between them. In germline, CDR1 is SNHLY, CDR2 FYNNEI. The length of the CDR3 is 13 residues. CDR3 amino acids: CASSESPGTEAFF. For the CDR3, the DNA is TGTGCCAGCAGTGAATCTCCGGGCACTGAAGCTTTCTTT.

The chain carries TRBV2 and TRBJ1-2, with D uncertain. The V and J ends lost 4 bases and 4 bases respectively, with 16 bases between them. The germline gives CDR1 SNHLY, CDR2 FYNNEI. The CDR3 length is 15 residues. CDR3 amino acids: CASSGNIWDGYGYTF. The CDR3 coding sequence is TGTGCCAGCAGTGGGAACATCTGGGATGGCTATGGCTACACCTTC.

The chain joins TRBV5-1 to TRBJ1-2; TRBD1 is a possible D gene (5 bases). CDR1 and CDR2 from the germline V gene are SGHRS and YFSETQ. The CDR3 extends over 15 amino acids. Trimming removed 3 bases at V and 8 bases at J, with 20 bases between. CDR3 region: CASSSWDGRDGGYTF. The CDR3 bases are TGCGCCAGCAGCTCCTGGGACGGGCGGGACGGCGGCTACACCTTC.

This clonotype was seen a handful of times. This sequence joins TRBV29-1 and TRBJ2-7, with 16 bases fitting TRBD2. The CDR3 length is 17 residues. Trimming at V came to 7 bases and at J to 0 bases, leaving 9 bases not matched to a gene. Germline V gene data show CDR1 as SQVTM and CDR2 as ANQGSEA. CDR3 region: CSARTGLAGGSSYEQYF. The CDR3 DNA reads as TGCAGCGCCCGTACGGGACTAGCGGGAGGGTCCTCCTACGAGCAGTACTTC.

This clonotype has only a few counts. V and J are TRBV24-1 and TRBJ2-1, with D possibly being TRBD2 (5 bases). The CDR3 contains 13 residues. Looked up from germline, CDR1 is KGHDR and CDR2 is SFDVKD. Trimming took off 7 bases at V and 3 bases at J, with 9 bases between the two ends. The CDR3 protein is CATRDSNYNEQFF. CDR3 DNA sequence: TGTGCCACCAGGGACTCGAACTACAATGAGCAGTTCTTC.

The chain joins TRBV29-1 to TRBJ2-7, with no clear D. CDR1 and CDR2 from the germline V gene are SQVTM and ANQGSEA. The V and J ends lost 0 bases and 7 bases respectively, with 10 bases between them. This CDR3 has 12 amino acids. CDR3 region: CSVEDGEFEQYF. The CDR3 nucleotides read TGCAGCGTTGAAGATGGGGAATTTGAGCAGTACTTC.

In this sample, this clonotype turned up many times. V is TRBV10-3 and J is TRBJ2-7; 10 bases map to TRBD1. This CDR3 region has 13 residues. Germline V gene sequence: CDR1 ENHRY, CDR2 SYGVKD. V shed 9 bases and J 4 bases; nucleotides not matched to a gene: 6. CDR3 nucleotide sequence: TGTGCCATTTCCGGGACAGGGGCGTACGAGCAGTACTTC. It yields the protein CAISGTGAYEQYF.

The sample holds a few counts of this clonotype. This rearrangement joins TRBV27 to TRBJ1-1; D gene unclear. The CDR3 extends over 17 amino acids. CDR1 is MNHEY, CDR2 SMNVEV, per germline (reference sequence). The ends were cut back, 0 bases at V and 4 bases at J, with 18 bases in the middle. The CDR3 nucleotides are TGTGCCAGCAGTTTATCCGTCCGCCGGGGAAGGGTCACTGAAGCTTTCTTT. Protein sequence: CASSLSVRRGRVTEAFF.

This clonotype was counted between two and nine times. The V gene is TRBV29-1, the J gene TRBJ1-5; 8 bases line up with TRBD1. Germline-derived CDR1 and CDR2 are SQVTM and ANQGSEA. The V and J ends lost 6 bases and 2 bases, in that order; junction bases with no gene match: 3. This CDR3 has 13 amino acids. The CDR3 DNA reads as TGCAGCGTCGCGGACAGGGGCAATCAGCCCCAGCATTTT. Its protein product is CSVADRGNQPQHF. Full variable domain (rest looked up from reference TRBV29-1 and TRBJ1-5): SAVISQKPSRDICQRGTSLTIQCQVDSQVTMMFWYRQQPGQSLTLIATANQGSEATYESGFVIDKFPISRPNLTFSTLTVSNMSPEDSSIYLCSVADRGNQPQHFGDGTRLSIL.

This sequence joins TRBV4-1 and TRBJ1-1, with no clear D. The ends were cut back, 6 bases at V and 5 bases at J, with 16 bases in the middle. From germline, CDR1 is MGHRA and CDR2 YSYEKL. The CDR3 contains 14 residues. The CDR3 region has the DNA TGCGCCAGCAGACCCCTTTCGGGTAGGACTGAAGCTTTCTTT. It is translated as CASRPLSGRTEAFF.

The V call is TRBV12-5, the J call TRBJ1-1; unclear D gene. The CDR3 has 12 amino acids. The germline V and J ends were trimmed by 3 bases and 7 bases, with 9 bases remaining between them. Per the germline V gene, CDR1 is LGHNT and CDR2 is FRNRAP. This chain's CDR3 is CASGLGAGEAFF. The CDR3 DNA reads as TGTGCTAGTGGTTTAGGTGCAGGTGAAGCTTTCTTT.

CDR3 sequence reads: CASSPRLAFGYNEQFF. The CDR3 region has the DNA TGTGCCAGCAGCCCCAGACTAGCTTTCGGATACAATGAGCAGTTCTTC. The rearrangement uses TRBV11-1 and TRBJ2-1, with 7 nucleotides matching TRBD2. The CDR3 has 16 residues. The V gene end was trimmed by 5 bases and the J gene end by 4 bases; junction bases not matched to a gene: 11. Germline V CDR1 and CDR2: SGHAT, FQDESV (reference sequence).

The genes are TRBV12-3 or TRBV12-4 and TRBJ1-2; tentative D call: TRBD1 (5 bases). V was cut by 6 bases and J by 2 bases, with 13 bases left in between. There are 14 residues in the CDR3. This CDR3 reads CASRSGDGNYGYTF. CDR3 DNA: TGTGCCAGCAGGTCCGGGGACGGGAACTATGGCTACACCTTC.

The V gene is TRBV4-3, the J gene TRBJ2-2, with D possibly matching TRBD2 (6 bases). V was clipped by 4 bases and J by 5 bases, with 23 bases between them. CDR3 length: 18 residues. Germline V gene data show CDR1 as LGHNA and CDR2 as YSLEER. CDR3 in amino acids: CASSRDPGGQRSTGELFF. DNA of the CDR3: TGCGCCAGCAGCCGAGACCCTGGAGGGCAACGGAGTACCGGGGAGCTGTTTTTT.

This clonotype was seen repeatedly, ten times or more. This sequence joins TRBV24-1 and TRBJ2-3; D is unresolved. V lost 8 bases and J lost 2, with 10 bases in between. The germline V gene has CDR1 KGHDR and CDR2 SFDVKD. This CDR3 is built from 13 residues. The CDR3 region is CATMDGLTDTQYF. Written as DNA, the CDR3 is TGTGCCACCATGGACGGTCTCACAGATACGCAGTATTTT.